These 31 T cell receptor beta chains originate from one sample sequenced in a study of T-cell memory formation after mild COVID-19 (dated by TCRdb to the early 2020s). The method behind the library was 5' RACE. TCRdb lists the instrument as Illumina NovaSeq 6000. TCRdb reworked the public reads: Q25 trimming with fastp, MiXCR clone assembly, productive beta chains retained. A single entry per CDR3 protein holds the most common genes and DNA from its merged rows. Present in this sample are 120,000 to 150,000 distinct CDR3 sequences, less than 20% of which were seen just once. The ten largest account for over 2% of the sample. The sequenced sample was PBMCs or a T cell subset sorted from them (not recorded which). These TCRs come from an adult woman who had mild COVID-19 (a few samples of this study predate the infection). The sample titles of this study are shuffled in the database, so cell type and time point are left out; the donor was told from shared clones.

This clonotype was seen a handful of times. The chain employs TRBV7-6 and TRBJ2-1; 13 bases are a match to TRBD2. CDR1 and CDR2 from the germline V gene are SGHVS and FNYEAQ. V was clipped by 1 base and J by 3 bases; unmatched bases: 6. The CDR3 loop spans 18 amino acids. The CDR3 bases are TGTGCCAGCAGCTTAGGAACTAGCGGGAGGGCCGTCTACAATGAGCAGTTCTTC. Translated: CASSLGTSGRAVYNEQFF.

The rearrangement joins TRBV20-1 to TRBJ1-2; 8 bases fit TRBD1. V lost 3 bases to trimming and J lost 6 bases; unmatched junction nucleotides: 12. Germline V gene lookup returns CDR1 DFQATT and CDR2 SNEGSKA (reference sequence). This CDR3 is built from 15 residues. CDR3 nucleotide sequence: TGCAGTGCTAGTCCGCCTTTTGACAGGGGACATGGCTACACCTTC. Protein sequence: CSASPPFDRGHGYTF.

The rearrangement links TRBV5-5 to TRBJ1-2; D remains ambiguous. The CDR3 length is 14 residues. Germline CDR1 and CDR2: SGHKS and YYEKEE (reference sequence). V shed 1 base and J shed 8 bases, with 15 bases lying between them. The CDR3 sequence: CASSLSDLMGGYTF. CDR3 nucleotides: TGTGCCAGCAGCTTGTCGGACCTTATGGGGGGCTACACCTTC.

The chain recombines TRBV29-1 with TRBJ2-1; D is undetermined. The germline V gene has CDR1 SQVTM and CDR2 ANQGSEA. The CDR3 spans 12 residues. The V end lost 7 bases, the J end lost 4 bases, and 11 bases lay between the germline ends. The CDR3 DNA follows: TGCAGCGATTCAGGCATGTACAATGAGCAGTTCTTC. Its protein is CSDSGMYNEQFF.

This clonotype was observed a handful of times. The chain recombines TRBV2 with TRBJ2-5; 9 bases match TRBD2. There are 14 residues in the CDR3. Per the germline V gene, CDR1 is SNHLY and CDR2 is FYNNEI. The V gene end was trimmed by 11 bases and the J gene end by 3 bases; junction bases not matched to a gene: 10. The CDR3 here is CACPGLAGEETQYF. In DNA form, the CDR3 reads TGTGCCTGCCCAGGGTTAGCGGGAGAAGAGACCCAGTACTTC.

The chain has TRBV9 and TRBJ2-2; 7 positions match TRBD2. V lost 0 bases, J lost 6 bases, and 8 bases stayed unmatched. Germline values: CDR1 SGDLS, CDR2 YYNGEE. CDR3 size: 16 residues. CDR3 coding DNA: TGTGCCAGCAGCGTAGACGGCGGGAGAGTGTCCGGGGAGCTGTTTTTT. This gives the protein CASSVDGGRVSGELFF.

At least ten counts were recorded for this clonotype. The CDR3 coding sequence is TGTGCCAGCAGCTCAAAGACAGGAAACTATGGCTACACCTTC. This translates into CASSSKTGNYGYTF. The chain recombines TRBV7-2 with TRBJ1-2, with a weak D call TRBD1 (6 bases). The V gene's germline CDR1 is SGHTA and CDR2 FQGNSA. Between the trimmed V and J ends, which lost 4 bases and 2 bases, there was a span of 11 bases. CDR3 length: 14 residues.

This clonotype was seen a handful of times. J is TRBJ2-3 and V is TRBV5-1; 8 bases line up with TRBD1. CDR1 SGHRS and CDR2 YFSETQ come from the germline V gene. The CDR3 runs 16 residues. Trimming removed 4 bases from V and 1 base from J; junction bases left unmatched: 8. The CDR3 DNA is TGCGCCAGCAGCCCACCTCCCAGGGGGCGCACAGATACGCAGTATTTT. Its protein product is CASSPPPRGRTDTQYF.

This chain uses TRBV12-3 or TRBV12-4 with TRBJ2-7; 14 nucleotides align to TRBD2. The CDR3 covers 18 residues. Trimming removed 5 bases from V and 2 bases from J; junction bases left unmatched: 11. Here the CDR3 reads CASSPGTSGGTYPYEQYF. CDR3 coding DNA: TGTGCCAGCAGTCCAGGGACTAGCGGGGGTACGTATCCCTACGAGCAGTACTTC.

The DNA of the CDR3 is TGCAGTGCTCGTCATGGGGGACACTTTAGCAATCAGCCCCAGCATTTT. Its protein product is CSARHGGHFSNQPQHF. J is TRBJ1-5 and V is TRBV20-1, with D maybe TRBD1 (6 bases). The CDR3 totals 16 residues. From germline, CDR1 is DFQATT and CDR2 SNEGSKA (reference sequence). V dropped 5 bases and J dropped 0 bases, with 17 bases sitting between them.

The CDR3 spells CASSNSIGNEQFF. In nucleotides, the CDR3 is TGTGCCAGCTCGAACAGCATTGGCAATGAGCAGTTCTTC. The genes are TRBV7-3 and TRBJ2-1; no reliable D call. CDR1 is SGHTA, CDR2 FQGTGA, per germline. The CDR3 covers 13 residues. The V end lost 8 bases, the J end lost 6 bases, and 14 bases lay between the germline ends.

The chain has TRBV18 and TRBJ1-5; D is undetermined. Germline loops: CDR1 KGHSH, CDR2 LQKENI. The CDR3 sequence is 15 residues long. V was pared by 1 base and J by 3 bases, with 10 bases between. CDR3 sequence reads: CASSPRRADNQPQHF. CDR3 bases: TGTGCCAGCTCACCACGTAGGGCAGACAATCAGCCCCAGCATTTT.

This sequence joins TRBV7-8 and TRBJ2-3, with D maybe TRBD2 (5 bases). This CDR3 comprises 15 residues. Trimming pared 3 bases from V and 0 bases from J, leaving 10 bases between. Germline CDR1 reads SGHVS; CDR2 reads FQNEAQ. CDR3 sequence reads: CASSFREISTDTQYF. The DNA of the CDR3 is TGTGCCAGCAGCTTTAGGGAGATTAGCACAGATACGCAGTATTTT.

This clonotype was recorded a few times. J is TRBJ1-4 and V is TRBV10-3; the D is unclear. V dropped 5 bases and J dropped 5 bases, with 15 bases sitting between them. CDR1 and CDR2 from the germline V gene are ENHRY and SYGVKD. This CDR3 has 15 amino acids. CDR3 loop: CAISPEQGLNEKLFF. In DNA, the CDR3 is TGTGCCATCAGTCCAGAGCAAGGGCTCAATGAAAAACTGTTTTTT.

This clonotype was observed a handful of times. The chain employs TRBV12-3 or TRBV12-4 and TRBJ2-1; the D gene is possibly TRBD2 (7 bases). The CDR3 length is 14 residues. Between the trimmed V and J ends, which lost 3 bases and 6 bases, there was a span of 12 bases. The DNA for the CDR3 is TGTGCCAGCAGTTTTGGCGGGGGCGGCAATGAGCAGTTCTTC. Encoded protein: CASSFGGGGNEQFF.

In regard to this clonotype: This may come from a read error, since a much larger clone is one base off. The chain recombines TRBV7-9 with TRBJ2-3, with D uncertain. From germline, CDR1 is SEHNR and CDR2 FQNEAQ (reference sequence). There are 13 residues in the CDR3. The germline V and J ends were trimmed by 7 bases and 0 bases, with 8 bases remaining between them. The CDR3 DNA sequence: TGTGCCAGCACCCATCCTAGCACAGATACGCAGTATTTT. Translated: CASTHPSTDTQYF.

The chain employs TRBV6-2 or TRBV6-3 and TRBJ2-4; TRBD2 aligns across 7 bases. The CDR3 runs 13 residues. Germline values: CDR1 MNHEY, CDR2 SVGEGT. The V segment lost 2 bases and the J segment 6 bases; nucleotides outside the gene matches: 1. The CDR3 protein is CASSYGRGNIQYF. The CDR3 region has the DNA TGTGCCAGCAGTTACGGGAGGGGAAACATTCAGTACTTC.

The chain couples TRBV6-2 or TRBV6-3 to TRBJ2-2, with D tentatively TRBD2 (6 bases). CDR3 size: 14 residues. Per the germline V gene, CDR1 is MNHEY and CDR2 is SVGEGT. V lost 6 bases to trimming and J lost 1 base, with 9 bases between them. In nucleotides, the CDR3 is TGTGCCAGCAGATGGGACTTGAACACCGGGGAGCTGTTTTTT. This translates into CASRWDLNTGELFF.

This clonotype was counted a few times. The V call is TRBV29-1, the J call TRBJ2-7; 12 positions agree with TRBD2. CDR3 length: 15 residues. V was clipped by 4 bases and J by 4 bases; unmatched bases: 8. Germline V gene data show CDR1 as SQVTM and CDR2 as ANQGSEA. The DNA of the CDR3 is TGCAGCGTTGGACTAGCGGGAGTCCAGAAATACGAGCAGTACTTC. Translating it yields CSVGLAGVQKYEQYF.

V and J are TRBV7-2 and TRBJ2-2; TRBD2 agrees at 10 bases. CDR1 and CDR2 from the germline V gene are SGHTA and FQGNSA. V lost 7 bases to trimming and J lost 4 bases; unmatched junction nucleotides: 6. The CDR3 contains 15 residues. In DNA form, the CDR3 reads TGTGCCAGCACCCCTAGCGGGAGTACCACCGGGGAGCTGTTTTTT. It encodes CASTPSGSTTGELFF.

J is TRBJ2-1 and V is TRBV10-3; 7 positions agree with TRBD1. The length of the CDR3 is 17 residues. Germline CDR1 reads ENHRY; CDR2 reads SYGVKD. V gave up 3 bases and J gave up 6 bases; unmatched junction bases: 14. This CDR3 reads CAISDAPGQEVSNEQFF. DNA of the CDR3: TGTGCCATCAGTGATGCTCCCGGACAGGAGGTGAGCAATGAGCAGTTCTTC.

The chain employs TRBV29-1 and TRBJ2-1, with 8 bases identical to TRBD2. V shed 7 bases, J shed 9 bases, and the junction held 5 bases outside the gene matches. This CDR3 spans 11 amino acids. The germline V gene has CDR1 SQVTM and CDR2 ANQGSEA. The CDR3 sequence: CSATSGGEQFF. The CDR3 bases are TGCAGCGCTACGAGCGGGGGTGAGCAGTTCTTC.

The V call is TRBV6-5, the J call TRBJ1-1, with a tentative D call TRBD1 (6 bases). CDR1 and CDR2 (germline): MNHEY, SVGAGI. The CDR3 consists of 17 residues. Trimming took off 6 bases at V and 1 base at J, with 21 bases between the two ends. In nucleotides, the CDR3 is TGTGCCAGCAGCCCACTCACCCCTGACAGGCCGAACACTGAAGCTTTCTTT. It translates to CASSPLTPDRPNTEAFF.

V is TRBV6-1 and J is TRBJ1-1; possibly TRBD1 for D (5 bases). The CDR3 totals 15 residues. V lost 5 bases to trimming and J lost 0 bases, with 13 bases between them. Germline V CDR1 and CDR2: MNHNS, SASEGT. The CDR3 protein is CASSPRQSLNTEAFF. The DNA of the CDR3 is TGTGCCAGCAGTCCCCGACAGAGCCTGAACACTGAAGCTTTCTTT.

This clonotype was detected a few times. CDR3 sequence (DNA): TGTGCCAGCAGCGTAGACTCCGCGCCTATGGGGACTGAAGCTTTCTTT. Its translation: CASSVDSAPMGTEAFF. The V call is TRBV9, the J call TRBJ1-1; D gene uncertain. The V gene's germline CDR1 is SGDLS and CDR2 YYNGEE. There are 16 residues in the CDR3. V lost 0 bases, J lost 5 bases, and 17 bases lay in between.

This clonotype came up a few times. The chain employs TRBV7-2 and TRBJ2-5, with 13 bases that match TRBD2. CDR3 size: 16 residues. Per germline, CDR1 SGHTA and CDR2 FQGNSA. V gave up 2 bases and J gave up 5 bases; unmatched junction bases: 5. In DNA form, the CDR3 reads TGTGCCAGCAGCTTAAGGACTAGCGGGAGTGTTGAGACCCAGTACTTC. Translated: CASSLRTSGSVETQYF.

This clonotype turned up a few times. The V gene is TRBV5-1, the J gene TRBJ2-1, with 7 bases that match TRBD2. The CDR3 spans 14 residues. After removal of 2 bases from V and 5 bases from J, the junction contained 4 bases not matched to a gene. CDR1 and CDR2 (germline): SGHRS, YFSETQ. CDR3 sequence (DNA): TGCGCCAGCAGCTTTCGGGGGGAAAACAATGAGCAGTTCTTC. Its protein is CASSFRGENNEQFF. Based on the CDR3 plus reference TRBV5-1 and TRBJ2-1, the full variable domain is KAGVTQTPRYLIKTRGQQVTLSCSPISGHRSVSWYQQTPGQGLQFLFEYFSETQRNKGNFPGRFSGRQFSNSRSEMNVSTLELGDSALYLCASSFRGENNEQFFGPGTRLTVL.

This clonotype was seen a handful of times. CDR3 amino acids: CASSLLRTSGGLAKNIQYF. CDR3 DNA sequence: TGTGCCAGCAGCTTATTGAGGACTAGCGGGGGACTAGCCAAAAACATTCAGTACTTC. The chain carries TRBV7-8 and TRBJ2-4, with 13 bases lining up with TRBD2. Per the germline V gene, CDR1 is SGHVS and CDR2 is FQNEAQ. V lost 2 bases, J lost 0 bases, and 7 bases stayed unmatched. The CDR3 is 19 amino acids.

V is TRBV4-2 and J is TRBJ2-7; 9 bases match TRBD1. From germline, CDR1 is LGHNA and CDR2 YNFKEQ. Unmatched junction bases numbered 11, after V lost 4 bases and J lost 1 base. The CDR3 sequence is 17 residues long. CDR3 region: CASSPRNRDRASYEQYF. CDR3 nucleotide sequence: TGTGCCAGCAGCCCTCGGAACCGGGACAGGGCTTCCTACGAGCAGTACTTC.

A few counts support this clonotype. The chain employs TRBV20-1 and TRBJ2-2, with D perhaps matching TRBD1 or TRBD2 (6 bases each). This CDR3 has 17 amino acids. The V and J ends lost 0 bases and 3 bases respectively, with 17 bases between them. CDR1 DFQATT and CDR2 SNEGSKA come from the germline V gene (reference sequence). As DNA, the CDR3 is TGCAGTGCTAGAGATCCGGGGGCAGGGTTGCACACCGGGGAGCTGTTTTTT. This codes for CSARDPGAGLHTGELFF.

The chain joins TRBV6-1 to TRBJ2-3, with 11 nucleotides matching TRBD2. The CDR3 has 16 amino acids. Per germline, CDR1 MNHNS and CDR2 SASEGT. V was clipped by 4 bases and J by 5 bases; unmatched bases: 8. The CDR3 sequence: CASSVQLAGAGDTQYF. DNA for the CDR3: TGTGCCAGCAGTGTCCAACTAGCGGGGGCTGGAGATACGCAGTATTTT.